The clone carrying this TCR beta chain was found many times. Its antigen is unidentified. The CDR3 has 17 amino acids. Unmatched junction bases numbered 12, after V lost 4 bases and J lost 4 bases. Per germline, CDR1 SEHNR and CDR2 FQNEAQ (reference sequence). This sample is drawn from a study of T cell repertoires in cytomegalovirus infection. The overall study: Indicated by public TCR beta signatures were CMV infection and matching HLA type. Study-level points and caveats: Ex vivo responses were dominated by HLA-C-restricted CMV-specific TCR beta clonotypes. People with CMV and the relevant HLA were identified by cumulative public TCR beta family frequency.

TCRdb re-analysed the reads in MiXCR, keeping a single row per CDR3 protein. The table lists around 94,000 distinct CDR3 sequences, about 15% of them singletons, with over 8% in the top ten. The TCR sequence derives from a human donor in good health (CMV status not recorded). Some clones in this sample may be carry-over from other donors' samples. The chain is built from TRBV7-9 and TRBJ1-5, with TRBD1 identical over 8 bases. Sequenced material: PBMCs. CDR3 in amino acids: CASSSVDREVRNQPQHF. The CDR3 DNA reads as TGTGCCAGCAGCTCCGTGGACAGGGAGGTTCGAAATCAGCCCCAGCATTTT.